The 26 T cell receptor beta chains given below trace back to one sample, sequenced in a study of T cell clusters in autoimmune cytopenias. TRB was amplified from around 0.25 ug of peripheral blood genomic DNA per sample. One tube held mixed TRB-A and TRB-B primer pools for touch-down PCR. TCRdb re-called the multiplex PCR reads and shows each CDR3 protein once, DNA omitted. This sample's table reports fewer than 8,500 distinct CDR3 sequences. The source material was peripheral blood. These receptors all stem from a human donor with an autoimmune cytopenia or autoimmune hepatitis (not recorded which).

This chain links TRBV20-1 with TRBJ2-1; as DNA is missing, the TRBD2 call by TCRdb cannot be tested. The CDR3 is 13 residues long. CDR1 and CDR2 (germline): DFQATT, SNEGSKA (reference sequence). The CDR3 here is CSARGVLDNEQFF.

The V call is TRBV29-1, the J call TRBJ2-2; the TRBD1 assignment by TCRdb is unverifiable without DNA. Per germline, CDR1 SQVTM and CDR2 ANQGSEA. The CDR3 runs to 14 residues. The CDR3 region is CSGSGTGMTGELFF.

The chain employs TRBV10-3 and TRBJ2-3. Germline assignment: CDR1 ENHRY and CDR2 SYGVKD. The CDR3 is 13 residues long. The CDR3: CAISDSATDTQYF.

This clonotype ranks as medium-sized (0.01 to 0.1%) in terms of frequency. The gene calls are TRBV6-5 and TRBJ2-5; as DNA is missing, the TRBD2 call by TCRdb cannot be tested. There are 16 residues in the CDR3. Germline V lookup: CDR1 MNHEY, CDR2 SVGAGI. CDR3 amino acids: CASSYPRGTTQETQYF.

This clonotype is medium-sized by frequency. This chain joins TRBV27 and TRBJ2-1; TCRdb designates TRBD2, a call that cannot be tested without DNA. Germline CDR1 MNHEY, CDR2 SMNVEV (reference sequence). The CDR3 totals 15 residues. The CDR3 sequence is CASSASGSNYNEQFF.

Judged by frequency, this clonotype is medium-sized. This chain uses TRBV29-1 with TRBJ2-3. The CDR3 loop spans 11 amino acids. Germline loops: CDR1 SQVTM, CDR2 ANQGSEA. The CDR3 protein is CSATKTDTQYF.

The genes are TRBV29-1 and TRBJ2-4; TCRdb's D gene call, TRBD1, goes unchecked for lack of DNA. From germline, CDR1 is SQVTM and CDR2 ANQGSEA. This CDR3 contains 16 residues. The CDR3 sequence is CSVVRTGSLDKNIQYF.

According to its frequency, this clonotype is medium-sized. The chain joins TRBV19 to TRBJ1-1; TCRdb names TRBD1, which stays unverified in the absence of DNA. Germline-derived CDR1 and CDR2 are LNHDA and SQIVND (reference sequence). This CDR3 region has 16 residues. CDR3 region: CASSMGDRGINTEAFF.

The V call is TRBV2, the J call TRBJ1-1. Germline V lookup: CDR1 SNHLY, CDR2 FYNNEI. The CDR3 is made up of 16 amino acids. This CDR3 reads CASTDVLGRVNTEAFF.

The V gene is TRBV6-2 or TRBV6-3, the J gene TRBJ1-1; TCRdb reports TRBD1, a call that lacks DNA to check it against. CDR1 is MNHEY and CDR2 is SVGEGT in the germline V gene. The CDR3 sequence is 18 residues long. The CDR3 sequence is CASSYSGQGAPRNTEAFF.

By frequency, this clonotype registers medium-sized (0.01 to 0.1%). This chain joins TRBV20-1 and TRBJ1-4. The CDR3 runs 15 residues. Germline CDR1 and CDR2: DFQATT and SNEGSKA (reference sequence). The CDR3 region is CSARDLGATNEKLFF.

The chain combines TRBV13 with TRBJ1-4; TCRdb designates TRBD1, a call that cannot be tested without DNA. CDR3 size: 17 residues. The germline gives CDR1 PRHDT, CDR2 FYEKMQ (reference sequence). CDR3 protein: CASSLGRGSATNEKLFF.

CDR3 region: CASSERHPNQPQHF. J is TRBJ1-5 and V is TRBV2. Germline V gene lookup returns CDR1 SNHLY and CDR2 FYNNEI. The CDR3 extends over 14 amino acids.

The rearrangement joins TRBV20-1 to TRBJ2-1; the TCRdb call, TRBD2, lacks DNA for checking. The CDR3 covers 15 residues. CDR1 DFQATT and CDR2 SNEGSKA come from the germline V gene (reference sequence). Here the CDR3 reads CSARTSGSLYNEQFF.

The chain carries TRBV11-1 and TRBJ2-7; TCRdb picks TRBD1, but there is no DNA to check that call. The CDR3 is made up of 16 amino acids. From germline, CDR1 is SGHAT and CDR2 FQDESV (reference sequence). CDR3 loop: CASSPGQGTRPYEQYF. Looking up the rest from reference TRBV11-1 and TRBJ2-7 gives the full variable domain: EAEVAQSPRYKITEKSQAVAFWCDPISGHATLYWYRQILGQGPELLVQFQDESVVDDSQLPKDRFSAERLKGVDSTLKIQPAELGDSAMYLCASSPGQGTRPYEQYFGPGTRLTVT.

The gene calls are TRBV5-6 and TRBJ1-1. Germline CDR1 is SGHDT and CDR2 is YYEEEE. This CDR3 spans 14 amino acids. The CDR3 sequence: CASSRDLMNTEAFF. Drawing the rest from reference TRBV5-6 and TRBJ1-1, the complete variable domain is DAGVTQSPTHLIKTRGQQVTLRCSPKSGHDTVSWYQQALGQGPQFIFQYYEEEERQRGNFPDRFSGHQFPNYSSELNVNALLLGDSALYLCASSRDLMNTEAFFGQGTRLTVV.

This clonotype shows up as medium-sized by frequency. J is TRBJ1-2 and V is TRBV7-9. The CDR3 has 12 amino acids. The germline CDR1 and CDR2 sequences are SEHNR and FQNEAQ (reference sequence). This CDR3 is CASSLDHYGYTF.

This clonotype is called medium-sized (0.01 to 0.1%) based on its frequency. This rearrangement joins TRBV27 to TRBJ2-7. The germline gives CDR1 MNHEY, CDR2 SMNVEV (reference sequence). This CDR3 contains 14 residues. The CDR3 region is CASSHQDRSYEQYF.

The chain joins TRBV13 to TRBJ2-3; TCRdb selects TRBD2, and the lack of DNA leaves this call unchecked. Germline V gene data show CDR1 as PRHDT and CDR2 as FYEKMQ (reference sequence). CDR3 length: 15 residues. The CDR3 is CASSAGWHTTDTQYF.

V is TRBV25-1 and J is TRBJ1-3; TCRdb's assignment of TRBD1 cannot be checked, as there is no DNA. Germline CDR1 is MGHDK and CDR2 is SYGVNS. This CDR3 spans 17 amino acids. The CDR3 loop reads CASSGNPDGPSGNTIYF.

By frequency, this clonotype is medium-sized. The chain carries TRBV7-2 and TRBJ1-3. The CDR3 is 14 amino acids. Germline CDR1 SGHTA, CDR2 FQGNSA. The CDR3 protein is CASSLEAGRNTIYF. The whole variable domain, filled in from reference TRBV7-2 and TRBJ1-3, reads GAGVSQSPSNKVTEKGKDVELRCDPISGHTALYWYRQSLGQGLEFLIYFQGNSAPDKSGLPSDRFSAERTGGSVSTLTIQRTQQEDSAVYLCASSLEAGRNTIYFGEGSWLTVV.

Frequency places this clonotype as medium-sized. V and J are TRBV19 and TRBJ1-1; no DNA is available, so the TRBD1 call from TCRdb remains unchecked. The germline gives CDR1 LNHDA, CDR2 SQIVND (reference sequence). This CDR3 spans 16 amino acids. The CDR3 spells CASSINSGQGYPEAFF.

The CDR3 region is CASTLRQGSNGYTF. This chain joins TRBV28 and TRBJ1-2; checking the TCRdb D call of TRBD1 is not possible without DNA. CDR3 size: 14 residues. The germline gives CDR1 MDHEN, CDR2 SYDVKM.

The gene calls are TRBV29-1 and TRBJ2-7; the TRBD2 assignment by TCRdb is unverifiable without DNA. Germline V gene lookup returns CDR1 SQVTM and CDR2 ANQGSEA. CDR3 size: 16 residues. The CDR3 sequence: CSVGRLAGGTSYEQYF.

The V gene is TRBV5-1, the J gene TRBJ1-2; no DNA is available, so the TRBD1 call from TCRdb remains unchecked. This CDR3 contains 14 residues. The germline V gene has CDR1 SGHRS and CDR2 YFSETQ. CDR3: CASSFRTGVYGYTF.

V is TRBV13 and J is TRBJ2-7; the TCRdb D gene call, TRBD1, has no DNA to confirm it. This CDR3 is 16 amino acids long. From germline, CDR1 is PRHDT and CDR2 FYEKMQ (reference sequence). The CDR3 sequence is CASSFCGRGGPYEQYF.